The 31 T cell receptor beta chains presented below share a single source sample, sequenced in a study of OX40 agonist ivuxolimab in advanced cancers. The protocol was immunoSEQ multiplex PCR, while the TCRdb copy is restricted to in-frame clones and leaves out a portion. The table records about 70,000 clones, about 91% of them present only once. The material sequenced was CD4+ or CD8+ T cells sorted from blood, taken in a trial of the OX40 agonist ivuxolimab. The receptors originated from an adult with an advanced solid tumor such as melanoma, head and neck, liver or kidney cancer.

A note on this clone: The conserved final phenylalanine or tryptophan is absent from the CDR3, which likely points to a read error. No DNA is shown, since the ends of the CDR3 on it are uncertain; the CDR3 is the one TCRdb lists. V and J are TRBV5-8 and TRBJ1-1. Germline V gene lookup returns CDR1 SGHTS and CDR2 YDEGEE. The length of the CDR3 is 13 amino acids, counting both ends. The CDR3 is CASSFYDPFIGIE.

This chain joins TRBV5-1 and TRBJ1-2; TRBD1 matches 12 bases. CDR3 length: 15 amino acids. The J segment lost 7 bases and the V segment lost 0 bases, leaving 4 bases of the junction unmatched. CDR1 and CDR2 (germline): SGHRS, YFSETQ. CDR3 sequence reads: CASSLAGQGAGGYTF. The DNA for the CDR3 is TGCGCCAGCAGCTTGGCGGGACAGGGGGCTGGTGGCTACACCTTC.

The chain uses TRBV7-3 and TRBJ2-1; 13 bases line up with TRBD2. CDR3 length: 19 amino acids. J gave up 0 bases and V 5 bases, and 10 bases lay outside the gene matches. Germline V CDR1 and CDR2: SGHTA, FQGTGA. The CDR3 coding sequence is TGTGCCAGCAGCACCCCTGCCGGGACTAGCGGGACCTCCTACAATGAGCAGTTCTTC. Protein sequence: CASSTPAGTSGTSYNEQFF.

The gene calls are TRBV7-2 and TRBJ2-1, with TRBD2 identical over 12 bases. The CDR3 is 16 residues long. Germline values: CDR1 SGHTA, CDR2 FQGNSA. The V segment lost 5 bases and the J segment 2 bases; nucleotides outside the gene matches: 4. In DNA, the CDR3 is TGTGCCAGCAGCCCGGCTAGCGGGGGGGCCTACAATGAGCAGTTCTTC. Protein sequence: CASSPASGGAYNEQFF.

This chain joins TRBV9 and TRBJ1-3; possibly TRBD1 for D (5 bases). Germline lookup yields CDR1 SGDLS and CDR2 YYNGEE. The CDR3 consists of 14 residues. V dropped 0 bases and J dropped 8 bases, with 12 bases sitting between them. The CDR3 loop is CASSVGGRYDTIYF. The CDR3 DNA follows: TGTGCCAGCAGCGTAGGGGGCAGGTATGACACCATATATTTT.

The chain is built from TRBV5-6 and TRBJ2-7; D may be TRBD1 (5 bases). The CDR3 loop spans 15 amino acids. CDR1 is SGHDT and CDR2 is YYEEEE in the germline V gene. V lost 0 bases and J 3 bases, leaving 13 bases between the germline ends. The CDR3 DNA is TGTGCCAGCAGCTTGGGCAGGGAACCCTTCTACGAGCAGTACTTC. It translates to CASSLGREPFYEQYF.

The gene calls are TRBV6-1 and TRBJ1-3, with a possible D match to TRBD1 (6 bases). Trimming took off 6 bases at V and 3 bases at J, with 9 bases between the two ends. The CDR3 totals 13 residues. Germline loops: CDR1 MNHNS, CDR2 SASEGT. CDR3 region: CASRTGFGNTIYF. The DNA of the CDR3 is TGTGCCAGCAGGACAGGTTTTGGAAACACCATATATTTT.

The rearrangement links TRBV18 to TRBJ1-2, with D perhaps matching TRBD1 (6 bases). Per the germline V gene, CDR1 is KGHSH and CDR2 is LQKENI. Trimming removed 4 bases from V and 4 bases from J, with 7 bases in between. The CDR3 has 12 residues. In DNA form, the CDR3 reads TGTGCCAGCTCACTGGACAGCTATGGCTACACCTTC. Residues: CASSLDSYGYTF.

This chain links TRBV7-9 with TRBJ1-3, with D uncertain. The CDR3 loop spans 15 amino acids. Deletions cut 3 bases from V and 8 bases from J, with 17 bases between. The germline V gene encodes CDR1 SEHNR and CDR2 FQNEAQ (reference sequence). The CDR3 loop is CASSFLDRAGDTIYF. DNA for the CDR3: TGTGCCAGCAGCTTTTTGGACCGGGCTGGGGACACCATATATTTT.

The rearrangement uses TRBV30 and TRBJ1-2; TRBD1 is a possible D gene (5 bases). The length of the CDR3 is 13 residues. The germline V gene has CDR1 GTSNPN and CDR2 SVGIG (reference sequence). Trimming shortened V by 0 bases and J by 8 bases, and 13 bases separated the two germline ends. The CDR3 sequence: CAWSVVPTEGYTF. The CDR3 DNA reads TGTGCCTGGAGTGTTGTTCCGACAGAGGGCTACACCTTC.

The chain is built from TRBV6-5 and TRBJ2-7, with a tentative D call TRBD1 (5 bases). CDR1 and CDR2 from the germline V gene are MNHEY and SVGAGI. V dropped 0 bases and J dropped 2 bases, with 8 bases sitting between them. This CDR3 contains 14 residues. CDR3 bases: TGTGCCAGCAGTTACTCGCAGGGCCCCTACGAGCAGTACTTC. Amino acids: CASSYSQGPYEQYF.

The chain is built from TRBV7-2 and TRBJ2-7, with TRBD2 identical over 10 bases. The trim removed 4 bases at V and 5 bases at J, leaving 8 bases unmatched. Germline V gene lookup returns CDR1 SGHTA and CDR2 FQGNSA. The CDR3 contains 15 residues. CDR3 coding DNA: TGTGCCAGCAGCTCCTCCGGGACTAGCGCCCACGAGCAGTACTTC. This encodes CASSSSGTSAHEQYF. The full variable domain, completed using reference TRBV7-2 and TRBJ2-7, is GAGVSQSPSNKVTEKGKDVELRCDPISGHTALYWYRQSLGQGLEFLIYFQGNSAPDKSGLPSDRFSAERTGGSVSTLTIQRTQQEDSAVYLCASSSSGTSAHEQYFGPGTRLTVT.

The chain combines TRBV28 with TRBJ2-7; D gene unclear. CDR3 length: 13 residues. Trimming left V 4 bases short and J 7 bases short, with 14 bases between. Germline V gene lookup returns CDR1 MDHEN and CDR2 SYDVKM. CDR3 amino acids: CASSSDPLGEQYF. The CDR3, as DNA: TGTGCCAGCAGTTCGGACCCCCTGGGGGAGCAGTACTTC.

V and J are TRBV18 and TRBJ2-3; no clear D. CDR3 length: 15 amino acids. Germline-derived CDR1 and CDR2 are KGHSH and LQKENI. The V end was cut by 3 bases, the J end by 3 bases, with 13 bases between. The CDR3 nucleotides read TGTGCCAGCTCACCTAGAGTTAAGCAAACAGATACGCAGTATTTT. Its protein is CASSPRVKQTDTQYF. The full variable domain, completed using reference TRBV18 and TRBJ2-3, is NAGVMQNPRHLVRRRGQEARLRCSPMKGHSHVYWYRQLPEEGLKFMVYLQKENIIDESGMPKERFSAEFPKEGPSILRIQQVVRGDSAAYFCASSPRVKQTDTQYFGPGTRLTVL.

The chain recombines TRBV4-2 with TRBJ1-5; the match to TRBD1 covers 8 bases. V shed 4 bases, J shed 1 base, and the junction held 6 bases outside the gene matches. The CDR3 is 16 amino acids. In germline, CDR1 is LGHNA, CDR2 YNFKEQ. CDR3 bases: TGTGCCAGCAGCCTTTCGGGACAGGCAAGCAATCAGCCCCAGCATTTT. Translating gives CASSLSGQASNQPQHF.

This rearrangement joins TRBV5-1 to TRBJ1-3; D is unclear. V lost 5 bases to trimming and J lost 0 bases, with 6 bases between them. CDR1 is SGHRS and CDR2 is YFSETQ in the germline V gene. This CDR3 spans 13 amino acids. Here the CDR3 reads CASRASSGNTIYF. As DNA, the CDR3 is TGCGCCAGCAGGGCCAGCTCTGGAAACACCATATATTTT.

The rearrangement links TRBV7-3 to TRBJ1-2, with 8 bases matching TRBD1. Looked up from germline, CDR1 is SGHTA and CDR2 is FQGTGA. The CDR3 totals 13 residues. V dropped 5 bases and J dropped 5; count of bases not matched to a gene: 4. CDR3 loop: CASSPGTGYGYTF. CDR3 nucleotide sequence: TGTGCCAGCAGCCCCGGGACAGGATATGGCTACACCTTC.

The J gene is TRBJ2-7, the V gene TRBV27, with 8 bases identical to TRBD1. V lost 8 bases to trimming and J lost 0 bases; unmatched junction nucleotides: 18. CDR1 is MNHEY and CDR2 is SMNVEV in the germline V gene (reference sequence). CDR3 length: 18 amino acids. The CDR3 nucleotides are TGTGCCAGCGGGGCCTCTCCCAGACAGGGGATGAGCTCCTACGAGCAGTACTTC. Translating it yields CASGASPRQGMSSYEQYF.

V gene TRBV7-8 combines with J gene TRBJ2-2, with a weak D call TRBD1 (5 bases). The CDR3 contains 14 residues. Trimming took off 1 base at V and 3 bases at J, with 6 bases between the two ends. In germline, CDR1 is SGHVS, CDR2 FQNEAQ. The CDR3 DNA sequence: TGTGCCAGCAGCTTAGTACAGGACACCGGGGAGCTGTTTTTT. It yields the protein CASSLVQDTGELFF.

The rearrangement joins TRBV7-9 to TRBJ2-2; no definite D call. Germline lookup yields CDR1 SEHNR and CDR2 FQNEAQ (reference sequence). The CDR3 runs to 13 residues. The V end lost 5 bases, the J end lost 6 bases, and 10 bases lay between the germline ends. This chain's CDR3 is CASSPHRPGELFF. CDR3 nucleotide sequence: TGTGCCAGCAGCCCCCATCGCCCCGGGGAGCTGTTTTTT.

The chain carries TRBV28 and TRBJ2-3; 7 bases are a match to TRBD1. The CDR3 extends over 14 amino acids. The germline gives CDR1 MDHEN, CDR2 SYDVKM. V was pared by 4 bases and J by 2 bases, with 3 bases of the junction left unmatched. The CDR3 reads CASSWDSLTDTQYF. DNA for the CDR3: TGTGCCAGCAGTTGGGACAGCCTCACAGATACGCAGTATTTT.

The chain couples TRBV5-1 to TRBJ2-2, with D possibly matching TRBD2 (6 bases). The length of the CDR3 is 16 residues. V lost 4 bases and J lost 6, with 19 bases in between. Germline assignment: CDR1 SGHRS and CDR2 YFSETQ. This chain's CDR3 is CASSPVGFGGAGELFF. The CDR3 coding sequence is TGCGCCAGCAGCCCGGTCGGGTTCGGAGGGGCCGGGGAGCTGTTTTTT.

In regard to this clone: Within the sample, other DNA sequences also encode this same CDR3. This rearrangement joins TRBV11-2 to TRBJ2-7; possible D gene TRBD1, 6 bases. V lost 6 bases, J lost 1 base, and 10 bases lay in between. This CDR3 contains 13 residues. Per germline, CDR1 SGHAT and CDR2 FQNNGV. The CDR3 coding sequence is TGTGCCAGCAGTCTACAGGGTTCCTACGAGCAGTACTTC. Translating it yields CASSLQGSYEQYF.

The rearrangement links TRBV19 to TRBJ2-3; 7 bases align to TRBD2. Looked up from germline, CDR1 is LNHDA and CDR2 is SQIVND (reference sequence). The CDR3 totals 16 residues. V was clipped by 5 bases and J by 7 bases; unmatched bases: 15. The DNA for the CDR3 is TGTGCCAGTAGTCCCGGACTAGGGAGGACGAGGAATACGCAGTATTTT. It codes for CASSPGLGRTRNTQYF.

The genes are TRBV7-9 and TRBJ2-7, with 13 bases lining up with TRBD2. Germline loops: CDR1 SEHNR, CDR2 FQNEAQ (reference sequence). V was clipped by 5 bases and J by 7 bases; unmatched bases: 11. The CDR3 contains 16 residues. CDR3 in DNA: TGTGCCAGCAGCCCCCCCGGGACTAGCGGGGAGTATGAGCAGTACTTC. This gives the protein CASSPPGTSGEYEQYF.

The CDR3 reads CATATGSGSEAFF. The CDR3 DNA sequence: TGTGCCACCGCGACAGGGTCCGGTTCTGAAGCTTTCTTT. The chain employs TRBV19 and TRBJ1-1; TRBD1 aligns across 7 bases. Germline trimming cut 10 bases from V and 6 bases from J; bases unmatched to any gene: 11. CDR3 size: 13 residues. The germline CDR1 and CDR2 sequences are LNHDA and SQIVND (reference sequence). The full variable domain, rest sourced from reference TRBV19 and TRBJ1-1, is DGGITQSPKYLFRKEGQNVTLSCEQNLNHDAMYWYRQDPGQGLRLIYYSQIVNDFQKGDIAEGYSVSREKKESFPLTVTSAQKNPTAFYLCATATGSGSEAFFGQGTRLTVV.

The rearrangement links TRBV21-1 to TRBJ1-1. TRBV21-1 is a known pseudogene. The CDR3 length is 10 residues. The CDR3 loop reads CVTGRSGAFF. The CDR3 nucleotides are TGTGTTACGGGGCGGTCAGGGGCTTTCTTT.

This sequence joins TRBV29-1 and TRBJ2-1; D remains ambiguous. V was pared by 4 bases and J by 0 bases, with 10 bases between. The CDR3 contains 14 residues. Germline CDR1 and CDR2: SQVTM and ANQGSEA. CDR3 nucleotide sequence: TGCAGCGTTGGTACACCCAGCTCCTACAATGAGCAGTTCTTC. Translating gives CSVGTPSSYNEQFF.

The rearrangement links TRBV15 to TRBJ2-2; weak D call: TRBD2 (5 bases). This CDR3 contains 14 residues. V gave up 6 bases and J gave up 6 bases, with 14 bases separating them. From germline, CDR1 is LNHNV and CDR2 YYDKDF (reference sequence). This chain's CDR3 is CATREDLVSGELFF. The CDR3 DNA reads TGTGCCACCAGGGAGGACTTAGTCTCCGGGGAGCTGTTTTTT.

V usage is TRBV6-1 and J usage is TRBJ2-3; 7 bases line up with TRBD1. The V segment lost 6 bases and the J segment 0 bases; nucleotides outside the gene matches: 3. The CDR3 length is 14 residues. Germline CDR1 MNHNS, CDR2 SASEGT. In DNA, the CDR3 is TGTGCCAGCAGCCCGGACAGGAGCACAGATACGCAGTATTTT. Translating it yields CASSPDRSTDTQYF.

This chain links TRBV29-1 with TRBJ2-7, with TRBD2 matching over 10 bases. V lost 4 bases and J lost 2; bases outside the gene matches: 2. The CDR3 length is 13 residues. Germline assignment: CDR1 SQVTM and CDR2 ANQGSEA. The CDR3 sequence is CSVGSGRAYEQYF. The CDR3 DNA reads TGCAGCGTTGGGAGCGGGAGGGCCTACGAGCAGTACTTC.